This T cell receptor (beta chain) derives from a study of immune evolution from preneoplasia to lung adenocarcinoma. Here immunoSEQ multiplex PCR was the method, and the copy in TCRdb shows in-frame clones only, minus some. The sample includes several thousand clones, roughly two thirds of them seen just once. Findings and caveats of the study: Clonality was highest in normal lung, lower in later-stage lesions apparently. T cell clonality was higher in KRAS-mutant than EGFR-mutant or wild-type nodules.

With regard to this clone: Its antigen is currently unknown.

CDR3 length: 15 residues. Germline CDR1 is MDHEN and CDR2 is SYDVKM. Trimming took 5 bases from V and 4 from J, leaving 14 bases between them. Patients had resection in Japan or China between the mid-2010s and the late 2010s. H&E slides confirmed each diagnosis, reviewed by two pathologists independently. V is TRBV28 and J is TRBJ1-4; possible D gene TRBD1, 5 bases. This clonotype was sampled from a donor of 70 years or more with lung adenocarcinoma. Some clones in this sample may be carry-over from other donors' samples. Specimen: FFPE lung adenocarcinoma in situ tissue. The CDR3 sequence is CASSLPTENNEKLFF. CDR3 nucleotides: TGTGCCAGCAGTCTACCGACAGAAAATAATGAAAAACTGTTTTTT.